This passage covers 2 T cell receptor beta chains from one sample sequenced in a study of blood T cell repertoires in COVID-19. The data were produced by immunoSEQ multiplex PCR, yet TCRdb's version contains in-frame clones alone and is incomplete. Of 150,000 to 200,000 clones listed, 80% to 90% are singletons. The specimen was peripheral blood. The receptor source for this set is a woman older than 75 with acute or convalescent COVID-19.

DNA of the CDR3: TGTGCCACCAGTGATTTGAGGCTAGCGTCAGATGAGCAGTTCTTC. As protein: CATSDLRLASDEQFF. V is TRBV24-1 and J is TRBJ2-1, with TRBD2 as a possible D gene (6 bases). V was clipped by 0 bases and J by 8 bases, with 13 bases between them. The V gene's germline CDR1 is KGHDR and CDR2 SFDVKD. The CDR3 spans 15 residues.

The chain recombines TRBV18 with TRBJ1-4; possibly TRBD1 for D (6 bases). The germline V gene has CDR1 KGHSH and CDR2 LQKENI. This CDR3 spans 15 amino acids. The V end lost 3 bases, the J end lost 4 bases, and 12 bases lay between the germline ends. This CDR3 is CASSPGTPLNEKLFF. The DNA of the CDR3 is TGTGCCAGCTCACCCGGGACACCTCTTAATGAAAAACTGTTTTTT.